One sample yielded the 28 T cell receptor beta chains listed below, sequenced in a study of blood T cell repertoires in COVID-19. Clones were sequenced by immunoSEQ multiplex PCR, and TCRdb holds only the in-frame ones, with some missing. The sample yields approximately 150,000 clones, around 84% seen once. Sequenced sample: PBMCs or T cells enriched from blood (not recorded which). All receptors derive from a middle-aged man with acute COVID-19.

This clone has only a few counts. V usage is TRBV12-3 or TRBV12-4 and J usage is TRBJ2-7; the D gene is possibly TRBD1 (6 bases). V was cut by 6 bases and J by 5 bases, with 11 bases left in between. The CDR3 contains 12 residues. CDR3 region: CASSRQANEQYF. As DNA, the CDR3 is TGTGCCAGCAGCCGACAGGCAAACGAGCAGTACTTC.

With regard to this clone: A much larger clone lies one base from this, so it may be a read error. The V gene is TRBV3-1 (or the pseudogene TRBV3-2), the J gene TRBJ2-1; 10 bases fit TRBD1. The ends lost 1 base at V and 0 bases at J; junction bases unmatched: 0. Per germline, CDR1 LGHDT and CDR2 YNNKEL (reference sequence). CDR3 length: 16 amino acids. The CDR3 loop is CASSQGTGGSYNEQFF. The CDR3 DNA follows: TGTGCCAGCAGCCAAGGGACAGGGGGCTCCTACAATGAGCAGTTCTTC.

This clone has a handful of counts. J is TRBJ2-2 and V is TRBV5-6; 12 positions agree with TRBD2. V shed 3 bases and J 6 bases; nucleotides not matched to a gene: 6. The CDR3 covers 16 residues. Per germline, CDR1 SGHDT and CDR2 YYEEEE. This CDR3 reads CASSSSSGGASGELFF. The CDR3 DNA is TGTGCCAGCAGCTCTTCTAGCGGGGGGGCGTCCGGGGAGCTGTTTTTT.

This clone has only a few counts. This CDR3 is CASSLEGRYNEQFF. As DNA, the CDR3 is TGTGCCAGCAGTTTGGAGGGGCGATACAATGAGCAGTTCTTC. The V call is TRBV6-5, the J call TRBJ2-1, with D maybe TRBD2 (6 bases). Germline V gene lookup returns CDR1 MNHEY and CDR2 SVGAGI. The CDR3 runs 14 residues. V lost 4 bases to trimming and J lost 4 bases, with 11 bases between them.

The V gene is TRBV24-1, the J gene TRBJ2-5, with 7 positions matching TRBD1. The germline CDR1 and CDR2 sequences are KGHDR and SFDVKD. V dropped 7 bases and J dropped 0; count of bases not matched to a gene: 4. The CDR3 totals 14 residues. The CDR3 reads CATSQQGNQETQYF. The CDR3 nucleotides are TGTGCCACCAGCCAACAGGGGAACCAAGAGACCCAGTACTTC.

This clone was found a few times. The V gene is TRBV9, the J gene TRBJ2-7; D ambiguous. V was pared by 4 bases and J by 2 bases, with 22 bases between. The CDR3 consists of 17 residues. CDR1 SGDLS and CDR2 YYNGEE come from the germline V gene. The CDR3 coding sequence is TGTGCCAGCAGCCCAGCCTACGGGTCGGTTCGAACCTACGAGCAGTACTTC. Amino acids: CASSPAYGSVRTYEQYF.

The DNA for the CDR3 is TGCGCCAGCAGTGGACGTCAACAGGGAACTGAGCAGTTCTTC. Its translation is CASSGRQQGTEQFF. The chain recombines TRBV10-1 with TRBJ2-1; tentative D call: TRBD1 (6 bases). This CDR3 has 14 amino acids. Deletions cut 4 bases from V and 9 bases from J, with 16 bases between. Germline V gene lookup returns CDR1 WNHNN and CDR2 SYGVQD (reference sequence).

The count of this clone is one. V is TRBV3-1 (or the pseudogene TRBV3-2) and J is TRBJ2-3, with D tentatively TRBD1 (7 bases). CDR1 is LGHDT and CDR2 is YNNKEL in the germline V gene (reference sequence). V was shortened by 5 bases and J by 5 bases, with 14 bases between the two germline ends. The CDR3 is 14 residues long. The CDR3 sequence: CASSAQGGGDTQYF. The CDR3 nucleotides read TGTGCCAGCAGCGCCCAGGGGGGTGGAGATACGCAGTATTTT.

The chain is built from TRBV7-3 and TRBJ2-7, with TRBD1 matching 9 bases. Germline-derived CDR1 and CDR2 are SGHTA and FQGTGA. The CDR3 sequence is 14 residues long. Trimming at V came to 5 bases and at J to 5 bases, leaving 7 bases not matched to a gene. The CDR3 DNA sequence: TGTGCCAGCAGCAAACAGGGGGCGGGCGACGAGCAGTACTTC. This gives the protein CASSKQGAGDEQYF.

The J gene is TRBJ1-2, the V gene TRBV7-9; a possible D gene is TRBD1 (5 bases). Germline values: CDR1 SEHNR, CDR2 FQNEAQ (reference sequence). Trimming removed 1 base at V and 6 bases at J, with 15 bases between. This CDR3 contains 15 residues. CDR3 in amino acids: CASSLVGGSAHGYTF. CDR3 nucleotides: TGTGCCAGCAGCTTAGTTGGGGGGTCGGCTCATGGCTACACCTTC. The entire variable domain, with the rest obtained from reference TRBV7-9 and TRBJ1-2, is as follows: DTGVSQNPRHKITKRGQNVTFRCDPISEHNRLYWYRQTLGQGPEFLTYFQNEAQLEKSRLLSDRFSAERPKGSFSTLEIQRTEQGDSAMYLCASSLVGGSAHGYTFGSGTRLTVV.

The CDR3 loop reads CASSPNEGAVNEQFF. CDR3 in DNA: TGTGCCAGCAGCCCCAACGAGGGGGCAGTGAATGAGCAGTTCTTC. V is TRBV7-2 and J is TRBJ2-1; 7 bases match TRBD1. The CDR3 contains 15 residues. V shed 5 bases, J shed 7 bases, and the junction held 11 bases outside the gene matches. Germline V gene lookup returns CDR1 SGHTA and CDR2 FQGNSA.

This clone occurred once. This chain links TRBV6-5 with TRBJ1-2; 9 positions match TRBD1. This CDR3 is 14 amino acids long. Trimming took 5 bases from V and 4 from J; bases not matched to a gene: 5. Germline V lookup: CDR1 MNHEY, CDR2 SVGAGI. CDR3 DNA: TGTGCCAGCAGTCTTGGACAGGGGAGCTATGGCTACACCTTC. Translating gives CASSLGQGSYGYTF.

This clone was detected only a few times. This chain connects TRBV22-1 to TRBJ1-6. TRBV22-1 is flagged as a pseudogene. This CDR3 comprises 18 residues. The CDR3 DNA reads TGTCCTGGGAGCGCAAGCCCTATTAGGAGCTCCTATAATTCACCCCTCCACTTT. Translation gives CPGSASPIRSSYNSPLHF.

This sequence joins TRBV27 and TRBJ1-1, with 7 positions matching TRBD1. The V gene's germline CDR1 is MNHEY and CDR2 SMNVEV (reference sequence). This CDR3 has 14 amino acids. The V gene end was trimmed by 3 bases and the J gene end by 1 base; junction bases not matched to a gene: 2. This chain's CDR3 is CASSLGTANTEAFF. CDR3 bases: TGTGCCAGCAGTTTGGGGACAGCGAACACTGAAGCTTTCTTT.

V and J are TRBV9 and TRBJ1-5; D perhaps matches TRBD1 (5 bases). The CDR3 is 14 amino acids. Deletions cut 0 bases from V and 7 bases from J, with 11 bases between. Germline lookup yields CDR1 SGDLS and CDR2 YYNGEE. CDR3 sequence (DNA): TGTGCCAGCAGCGTAGATGGGGGGAGACAGCCCCAGCATTTT. This sequence encodes CASSVDGGRQPQHF.

V is TRBV5-1 and J is TRBJ1-4, with D possibly matching TRBD1 (5 bases). Trimming stripped 4 bases from V and 3 bases from J, with 16 bases between. The CDR3 length is 16 residues. Looked up from germline, CDR1 is SGHRS and CDR2 is YFSETQ. The CDR3 is CASSPGQGGPNEKLFF. The CDR3 DNA reads TGCGCCAGCAGCCCAGGGCAGGGTGGCCCTAATGAAAAACTGTTTTTT.

This chain links TRBV16 with TRBJ1-1, with 7 bases identical to TRBD1. This CDR3 has 13 amino acids. Germline V gives CDR1 KGHSY, CDR2 FQNENV. J was trimmed by 11 bases and V by 6 bases; bases with no gene match: 12. CDR3 sequence: CASSPDRRGKAFF. CDR3 coding DNA: TGTGCCAGCAGTCCGGACAGGAGAGGGAAGGCTTTCTTT.

This chain uses TRBV5-1 with TRBJ2-1; a weak D match, TRBD1 (5 bases). The CDR3 consists of 14 residues. The germline V and J ends were trimmed by 0 bases and 3 bases, with 7 bases remaining between them. CDR1 and CDR2 (germline): SGHRS, YFSETQ. The CDR3 nucleotides read TGCGCCAGCAGCTTGGGGGGCGACTACAATGAGCAGTTCTTC. Translating it yields CASSLGGDYNEQFF.

J is TRBJ1-2 and V is TRBV24-1; weak D call: TRBD1 (6 bases). CDR3 length: 15 amino acids. Deletions cut 9 bases from V and 1 base from J, with 17 bases between. Germline V gene sequence: CDR1 KGHDR, CDR2 SFDVKD. CDR3 sequence: CATGRTDFRNYGYTF. The CDR3 DNA follows: TGTGCCACCGGCCGGACAGATTTCCGTAACTATGGCTACACCTTC.

This clone was seen only a few times. Other DNA sequences of this sample code for an identical CDR3. This chain links TRBV6-4 with TRBJ2-3; D might be TRBD1 (6 bases). The CDR3 extends over 15 amino acids. Trimming took 2 bases from V and 0 from J, leaving 9 bases between them. Germline values: CDR1 MRHNA, CDR2 SNTAGT. CDR3 sequence reads: CASSDGQGSTDTQYF. The DNA of the CDR3 is TGTGCCAGCAGTGACGGTCAGGGGAGCACAGATACGCAGTATTTT.

This chain joins TRBV11-2 and TRBJ1-5, with 7 bases that match TRBD1. Germline V CDR1 and CDR2: SGHAT, FQNNGV. The CDR3 totals 14 residues. Trimming at V came to 5 bases and at J to 5 bases, leaving 6 bases not matched to a gene. CDR3 in amino acids: CASSPGQVDQPQHF. DNA for the CDR3: TGTGCCAGCAGCCCAGGACAGGTAGATCAGCCCCAGCATTTT.

The V and J genes are TRBV2 and TRBJ2-3; 9 bases are shared with TRBD2. The CDR3 runs to 17 residues. Looked up from germline, CDR1 is SNHLY and CDR2 is FYNNEI. J was trimmed by 4 bases and V by 2 bases; bases with no gene match: 10. CDR3 bases: TGTGCCAGCAGTGAAAACAGCGGGGGGTTCCAGGCAGATACGCAGTATTTT. It translates to CASSENSGGFQADTQYF.

The chain carries TRBV6-4 and TRBJ2-1, with 8 bases matching TRBD2. V was clipped by 2 bases and J by 5 bases; unmatched bases: 2. This CDR3 has 14 residues. Germline assignment: CDR1 MRHNA and CDR2 SNTAGT. The CDR3 protein is CASSDTSGNNEQFF. The CDR3 DNA reads as TGTGCCAGCAGTGACACTAGCGGTAACAATGAGCAGTTCTTC.

The V gene is TRBV5-1, the J gene TRBJ2-1; tentative D call: TRBD1 (6 bases). The germline gives CDR1 SGHRS, CDR2 YFSETQ. Deletions cut 0 bases from V and 2 bases from J, with 18 bases between. This CDR3 contains 18 residues. The CDR3, as DNA: TGCGCCAGCAGCTTGGCGGAGTGGGGGCTAGAGGCCTACAATGAGCAGTTCTTC. Translation gives CASSLAEWGLEAYNEQFF.

This chain uses TRBV6-5 with TRBJ2-4; a weak D match, TRBD2 (7 bases). With 6 bases removed from V and 0 bases from J, the gap between germline ends came to 12 bases. The CDR3 loop spans 15 amino acids. Germline CDR1 MNHEY, CDR2 SVGAGI. As DNA, the CDR3 is TGTGCCAGCAGGTCAGGGGAGGGAGCCAAAAACATTCAGTACTTC. Translated: CASRSGEGAKNIQYF.

The rearrangement joins TRBV30 to TRBJ2-3; maybe TRBD1 (6 bases). The CDR3 is made up of 14 amino acids. Germline V gene sequence: CDR1 GTSNPN, CDR2 SVGIG (reference sequence). V was pared by 3 bases and J by 6 bases, with 16 bases between. CDR3 loop: CAWSTGQLGDTQYF. The DNA for the CDR3 is TGTGCCTGGAGCACTGGACAGCTGGGGGATACGCAGTATTTT.

The chain joins TRBV18 to TRBJ2-1; 9 nucleotides agree with TRBD2. This CDR3 spans 15 amino acids. Germline V gene data show CDR1 as KGHSH and CDR2 as LQKENI. V lost 2 bases and J lost 9; bases outside the gene matches: 8. CDR3: CASSPYASGVAEQFF. The CDR3 DNA sequence: TGTGCCAGCTCACCATATGCTAGCGGGGTGGCTGAGCAGTTCTTC.

This chain connects TRBV9 to TRBJ1-3, with 8 bases aligning to TRBD1. Trimming took 7 bases from V and 4 from J; bases not matched to a gene: 7. This CDR3 has 14 residues. CDR1 is SGDLS and CDR2 is YYNGEE in the germline V gene. The CDR3: CASHSGDRGNTIYF. The CDR3 DNA sequence: TGTGCCAGCCACTCCGGGGACAGGGGAAACACCATATATTTT. Based on the CDR3 plus reference TRBV9 and TRBJ1-3, the full variable domain is DSGVTQTPKHLITATGQRVTLRCSPRSGDLSVYWYQQSLDQGLQFLIQYYNGEERAKGNILERFSAQQFPDLHSELNLSSLELGDSALYFCASHSGDRGNTIYFGEGSWLTVV.